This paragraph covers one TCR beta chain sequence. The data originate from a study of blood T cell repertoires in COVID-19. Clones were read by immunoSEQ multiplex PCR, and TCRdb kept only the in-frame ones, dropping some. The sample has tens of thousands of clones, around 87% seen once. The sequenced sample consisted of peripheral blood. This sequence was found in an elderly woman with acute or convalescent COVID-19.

CDR3 sequence reads: CASSHEEMNTEAFF. The CDR3 nucleotides are TGTGCCAGCAGCCATGAGGAAATGAACACTGAAGCTTTCTTT. This sequence joins TRBV3-1 (or the pseudogene TRBV3-2) and TRBJ1-1, with D unclear. Germline assignment: CDR1 LGHDT and CDR2 YNNKEL (reference sequence). The CDR3 is 14 amino acids. Trimming removed 3 bases from V and 0 bases from J, with 8 bases in between.